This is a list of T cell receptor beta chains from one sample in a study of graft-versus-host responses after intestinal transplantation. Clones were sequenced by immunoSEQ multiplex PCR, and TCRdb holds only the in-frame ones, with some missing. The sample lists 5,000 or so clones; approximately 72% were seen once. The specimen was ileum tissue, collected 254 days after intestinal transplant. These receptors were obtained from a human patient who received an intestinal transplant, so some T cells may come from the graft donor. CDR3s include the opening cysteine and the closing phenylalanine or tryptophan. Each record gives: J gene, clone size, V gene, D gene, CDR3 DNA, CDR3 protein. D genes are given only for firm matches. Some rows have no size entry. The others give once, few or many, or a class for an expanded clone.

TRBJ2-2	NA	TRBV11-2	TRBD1	TGTGCCAGCAGCACGGCAGGGGGCTTTGACACCGGGGAGCTGTTTTTT	CASSTAGGFDTGELFF
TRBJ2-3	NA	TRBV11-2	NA	TGTGCCAGCAGCTCCGGGACAACTGATACGCAGTATTTT	CASSSGTTDTQYF
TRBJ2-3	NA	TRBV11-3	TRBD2	TGTGCCAGCAGCTTAGCGGGGACTAGCGGGATAGATACGCAGTATTTT	CASSLAGTSGIDTQYF
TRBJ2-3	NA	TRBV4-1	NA	TGCGCCAGCAGCCAAGTGTTTTCCGGGAAACCTAGCACAGATACGCAGTATTTT	CASSQVFSGKPSTDTQYF
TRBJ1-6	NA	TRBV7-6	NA	TGTGCCAGCAGCGCCTCGGGACACTGGAATTCACCCCTCCACTTT	CASSASGHWNSPLHF
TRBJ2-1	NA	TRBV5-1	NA	TGCGCCAGCAGCTCCCTACCGGGACTCTCCTACAATGAGCAGTTCTTC	CASSSLPGLSYNEQFF
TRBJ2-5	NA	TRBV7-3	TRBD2	TGTGCCAGCAGCTTCACTAGCGGGAGCCAAGAGACCCAGTACTTC	CASSFTSGSQETQYF
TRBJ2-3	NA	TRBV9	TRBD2	TGTGCCAGCAGCGGGGGGGGACTAGCGGGGGGCCCAGATACGCAGTATTTT	CASSGGGLAGGPDTQYF
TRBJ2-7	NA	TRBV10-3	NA	TGTGCCATCAGTGTTTGGGTTTACAGGACGAGCTCCTACGAGCAGTACTTC	CAISVWVYRTSSYEQYF
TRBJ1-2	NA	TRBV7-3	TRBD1	TGTGCCAGCAGCTTCACAGGGGGCTATGGCTACACCTTC	CASSFTGGYGYTF
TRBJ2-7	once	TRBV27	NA	TGTGCCAGCAGTTTAGGCAGGTTAACCTACGAGCAGTACTTC	CASSLGRLTYEQYF
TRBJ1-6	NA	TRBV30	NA	TGTGCCTGGACCGGGACAAGAAGTTCACCCCTCCACTTT	CAWTGTRSSPLHF
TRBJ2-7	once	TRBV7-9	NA	TGTGCCAGCAGAAGCTCCACAGGGTTTCCCTACGAGCAGTACTTC	CASRSSTGFPYEQYF
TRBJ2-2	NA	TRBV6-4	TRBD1	TGTGCCAGCAGTGACGGACAGGGGGCCGGGGAGCTGTTTTTT	CASSDGQGAGELFF
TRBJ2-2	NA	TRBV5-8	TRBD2	TGTGCCAGCAGCTTATACGCGGGAGGTCCCGGGGAGCTGTTTTTT	CASSLYAGGPGELFF
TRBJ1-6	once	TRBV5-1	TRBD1	TGCGCCAGCAGCTCCTTAAGGGGACAGGGGATTTTTTCACCCCTCCACTTT	CASSSLRGQGIFSPLHF
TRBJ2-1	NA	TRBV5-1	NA	TGCGCCAGCAGCTTCGCGGCAGGGGGGAATGAGCAGTTCTTC	CASSFAAGGNEQFF
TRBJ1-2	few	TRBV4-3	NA	TGCGCCAGCAGCCAGGGCAGCGGGACCCCTAACTATGGCTACACCTTC	CASSQGSGTPNYGYTF
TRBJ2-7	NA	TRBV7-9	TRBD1	TGTGCCAGCAGCCCCCGGGACAGGGGATCTTTTCAGCAGTACTTC	CASSPRDRGSFQQYF
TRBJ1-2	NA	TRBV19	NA	TGTGCCAGTAGTTCGATCGACAGTAACTATGGCTACACCTTC	CASSSIDSNYGYTF
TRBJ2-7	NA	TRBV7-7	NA	TGTGCCAGCAGCTTAGCACCAGACAGCTCCTACGAGCAGTACTTC	CASSLAPDSSYEQYF
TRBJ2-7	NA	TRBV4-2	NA	TGTGCCAGCAGCCAAGAAAGCGCCAGCTCCTACGAGCAGTACTTC	CASSQESASSYEQYF
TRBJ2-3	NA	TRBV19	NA	TGTGCCAGTAGTAGGAGAACAGATACGCAGTATTTT	CASSRRTDTQYF
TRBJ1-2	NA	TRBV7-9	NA	TGTGCCAGCAGCCCCAGGGAGGGGGTGAGCTATGGCTACACCTTC	CASSPREGVSYGYTF
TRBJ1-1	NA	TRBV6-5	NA	TGTGCCAGCAGTTACTCGAGAGGGAACACTGAAGCTTTCTTT	CASSYSRGNTEAFF
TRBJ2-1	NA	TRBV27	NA	TGTGCCAGCAGTTTATCGAGGCTCAATGAGCAGTTCTTC	CASSLSRLNEQFF
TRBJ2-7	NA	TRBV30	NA	TGTGCCTGGAGTGAACAGACAGCTTCAAGCTACTACGAGCAGTACTTC	CAWSEQTASSYYEQYF
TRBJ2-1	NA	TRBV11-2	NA	TGTGCCAGCAGCGAAGGCTTGGGCTTTGGTGAGCAGTTCTTC	CASSEGLGFGEQFF
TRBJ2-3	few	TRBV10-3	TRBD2	TGTGCCATCAAACCTAGCGGCAGCACAGATACGCAGTATTTT	CAIKPSGSTDTQYF
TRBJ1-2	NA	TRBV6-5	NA	TGTGCCAGCAGTTACATTTTCCAGGGGAACTATGGCTACACCTTC	CASSYIFQGNYGYTF
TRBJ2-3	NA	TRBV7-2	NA	TGTGCCAGCACCGCAAACCTCGGGGGGCGGGGAGATACGCAGTATTTT	CASTANLGGRGDTQYF
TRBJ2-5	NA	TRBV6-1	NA	TGTGCCAGCAGTGAATTGTCAGGGGTTGGGCAAGAGACCCAGTACTTC	CASSELSGVGQETQYF
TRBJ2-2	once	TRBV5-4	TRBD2	TGTGCCAGCAGCCGCCGGACTAGCGGGAAGGGGCGGGGGGAGCTGTTTTTT	CASSRRTSGKGRGELFF
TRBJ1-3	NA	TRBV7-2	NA	TGTGCCAGCAGCTTAGGTTTGACAGCCTCTGGAAACACCATATATTTT	CASSLGLTASGNTIYF
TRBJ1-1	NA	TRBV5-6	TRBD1	TGTGCCAGCAGCCCTGGGTGCGGGACAGGGTCCACTGAAGCTTTCTTT	CASSPGCGTGSTEAFF
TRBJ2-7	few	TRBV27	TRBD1	TGTGCCAGCAGTTCTATCCCCGGGACAGGGCTCTACGAGCAGTACTTC	CASSSIPGTGLYEQYF
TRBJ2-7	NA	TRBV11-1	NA	TGTGCCAGCAGCTTAGCTTTGCGGGTTGTCAACGAGCAGTACTTC	CASSLALRVVNEQYF
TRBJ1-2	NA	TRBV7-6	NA	TGTGCCAGCAGCTTAGTCAGGGGATATGGCTACACCTTC	CASSLVRGYGYTF
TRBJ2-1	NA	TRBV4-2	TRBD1	TGTGCCAGCAGCCAAACGGGACAGGGGGACTACAATGAGCAGTTCTTC	CASSQTGQGDYNEQFF
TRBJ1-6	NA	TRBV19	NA	TGTGCCAGTAGTAGTGATATAGGCGGATCACCCCTCCACTTT	CASSSDIGGSPLHF
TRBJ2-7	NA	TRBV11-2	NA	TGTGCCAGCAGCTTACTGAGGTGGGGCGAGCAGTACTTC	CASSLLRWGEQYF
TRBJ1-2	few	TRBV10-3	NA	TGTGCCACTTACAGGGATTCTAACTATGGCTACACCTTC	CATYRDSNYGYTF
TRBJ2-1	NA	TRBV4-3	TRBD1	TGCGCCAGCAGCCAAAAGGACAGGGCGTACAATGAGCAGTTCTTC	CASSQKDRAYNEQFF
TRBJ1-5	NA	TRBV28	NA	TGTGCCAGCAGACCTACAGGGTCGAGTCAGCCCCAGCATTTT	CASRPTGSSQPQHF
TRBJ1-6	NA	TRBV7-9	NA	TGTGCCAGCAGCTTGACAGTGAGGAATTCACCCCTCCACTTT	CASSLTVRNSPLHF
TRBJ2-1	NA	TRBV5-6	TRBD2	TGTGCCAGCAGCTCCCCAACTAGCGGATTTTACAATGAGCAGTTCTTC	CASSSPTSGFYNEQFF
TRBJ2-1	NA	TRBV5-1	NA	TGCGCCAGCAGCCCGTTTGAAGCACAGCCGTGGAATGAGCAGTTCTTC	CASSPFEAQPWNEQFF
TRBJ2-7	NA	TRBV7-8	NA	TGTGCCAGCAGCTTACCCTCGTGGAGCTCCTACGAGCAGTACTTC	CASSLPSWSSYEQYF
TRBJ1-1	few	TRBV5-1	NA	TGCGCCAGCAGCTTGGTGGGGGGGCGCGGAGTGAACACTGAAGCTTTCTTT	CASSLVGGRGVNTEAFF